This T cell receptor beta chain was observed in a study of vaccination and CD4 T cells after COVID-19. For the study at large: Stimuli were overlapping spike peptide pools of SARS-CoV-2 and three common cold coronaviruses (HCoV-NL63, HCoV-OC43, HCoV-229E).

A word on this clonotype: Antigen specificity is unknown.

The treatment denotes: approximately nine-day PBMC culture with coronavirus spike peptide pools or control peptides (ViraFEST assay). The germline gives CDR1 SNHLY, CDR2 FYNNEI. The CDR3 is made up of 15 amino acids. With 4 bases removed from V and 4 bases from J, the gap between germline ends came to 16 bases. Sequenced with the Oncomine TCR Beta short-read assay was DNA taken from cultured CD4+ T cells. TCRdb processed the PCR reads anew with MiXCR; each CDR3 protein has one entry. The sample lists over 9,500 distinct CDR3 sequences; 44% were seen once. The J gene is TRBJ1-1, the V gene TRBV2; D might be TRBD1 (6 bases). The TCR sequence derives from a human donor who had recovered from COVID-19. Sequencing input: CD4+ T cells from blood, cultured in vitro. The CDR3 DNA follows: TGTGCCAGCAGTGCCAACACAGGGTTTGGCACTGAAGCTTTCTTT. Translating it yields CASSANTGFGTEAFF.